The next 18 T cell receptor beta chains were all read from a single sample in a study of OX40 agonist ivuxolimab in advanced cancers. TCRdb's table, derived via immunoSEQ multiplex PCR, lists solely in-frame clones and lacks some. This table holds about 12,000 clones, about four fifths found once. The sequenced sample was CD4+ or CD8+ T cells sorted from blood, obtained in a trial of the OX40 agonist ivuxolimab. These receptor sequences come from an adult with an advanced solid tumor such as melanoma, head and neck, liver or kidney cancer.

This rearrangement joins TRBV7-9 to TRBJ2-5; a possible D gene is TRBD2 (6 bases). With 2 bases removed from V and 5 bases from J, the gap between germline ends came to 9 bases. Germline V gene data show CDR1 as SEHNR and CDR2 as FQNEAQ (reference sequence). The length of the CDR3 is 13 residues. For the CDR3, the DNA is TGTGCCAGCAGCTTATGGGGGGAGGAGACCCAGTACTTC. It encodes CASSLWGEETQYF.

The V gene is TRBV7-9, the J gene TRBJ1-1, with D hard to call. Trimming shortened V by 3 bases and J by 0 bases, and 11 bases separated the two germline ends. The CDR3 consists of 15 residues. CDR1 SEHNR and CDR2 FQNEAQ come from the germline V gene (reference sequence). Here the CDR3 DNA reads TGTGCCAGCAGCTTTAGGTATGGGCTGAACACTGAAGCTTTCTTT. It yields the protein CASSFRYGLNTEAFF.

This sequence joins TRBV9 and TRBJ2-7, with a weak D call TRBD2 (6 bases). V lost 3 bases, J lost 1 base, and 17 bases lay in between. CDR3 length: 16 amino acids. In germline, CDR1 is SGDLS, CDR2 YYNGEE. The CDR3 sequence: CASSASSGTLSYEQYF. The CDR3 DNA reads as TGTGCCAGCAGCGCAAGCTCCGGGACTCTTTCCTACGAGCAGTACTTC.

About this clone: Other DNA sequences within the sample encode an identical CDR3. The gene calls are TRBV27 and TRBJ1-1; no firm D call. V shed 1 base and J shed 0 bases, with 3 bases lying between them. Germline V gives CDR1 MNHEY, CDR2 SMNVEV (reference sequence). CDR3 length: 13 residues. The CDR3 nucleotides read TGTGCCAGCAGTTTATGGTTGAACACTGAAGCTTTCTTT. It translates to CASSLWLNTEAFF.

This chain joins TRBV29-1 and TRBJ2-3; D unresolved. The CDR3 has 11 residues. CDR1 and CDR2 from the germline V gene are SQVTM and ANQGSEA. Trimming pared 2 bases from V and 8 bases from J, leaving 8 bases between. The CDR3 bases are TGCAGCGTTGAAAAAGCAGCTACGCAGTATTTT. Its translation: CSVEKAATQYF.

The V gene is TRBV28, the J gene TRBJ2-7; D is unclear. Trimming cost V 3 bases and J 1 base, with 7 bases left between them. The CDR3 covers 13 residues. Germline V lookup: CDR1 MDHEN, CDR2 SYDVKM. The CDR3 coding sequence is TGTGCCAGCAGTTTCGGCAGGTCCTACGAGCAGTACTTC. Its translation is CASSFGRSYEQYF.

V gene TRBV27 combines with J gene TRBJ2-7; 8 nucleotides match TRBD1. The CDR3 loop spans 13 amino acids. The V and J ends lost 2 bases and 7 bases, in that order; junction bases with no gene match: 4. Germline CDR1 reads MNHEY; CDR2 reads SMNVEV (reference sequence). The CDR3 here is CASSLRQGAEQYF. The CDR3 coding sequence is TGTGCCAGCAGTTTACGGCAGGGGGCAGAGCAGTACTTC.

J is TRBJ1-5 and V is TRBV28, with D perhaps TRBD1 (6 bases). CDR1 and CDR2 from the germline V gene are MDHEN and SYDVKM. The CDR3 spans 14 residues. V was clipped by 4 bases and J by 4 bases, with 11 bases between them. The CDR3 spells CASSSVGGNQPQHF. The CDR3 coding sequence is TGTGCCAGCAGTTCCGTAGGGGGTAATCAGCCCCAGCATTTT.

This clone is a singleton in its sample. The chain links TRBV11-2 to TRBJ2-5; a possible D gene is TRBD2 (6 bases). In germline, CDR1 is SGHAT, CDR2 FQNNGV. The CDR3 consists of 17 residues. With 0 bases removed from V and 1 base from J, the gap between germline ends came to 15 bases. CDR3 nucleotide sequence: TGTGCCAGCAGCTTAGAGTTCCAGGACTATATCCAAGAGACCCAGTACTTC. Protein product: CASSLEFQDYIQETQYF.

This chain uses TRBV9 with TRBJ2-7; 10 nucleotides match TRBD1. This CDR3 comprises 15 residues. Germline values: CDR1 SGDLS, CDR2 YYNGEE. Trimming removed 3 bases from V and 2 bases from J; junction bases left unmatched: 5. The CDR3 DNA reads TGTGCCAGCAGCGCCGGGACAGGGGAAACCTACGAGCAGTACTTC. Translating it yields CASSAGTGETYEQYF.

The J gene is TRBJ2-3, the V gene TRBV13, with TRBD2 matching over 12 bases. The trim removed 7 bases at V and 1 base at J, leaving 3 bases unmatched. The CDR3 covers 15 residues. Germline CDR1 PRHDT, CDR2 FYEKMQ (reference sequence). The CDR3 protein is CASTSSGGGTDTQYF. The CDR3 bases are TGTGCCAGCACCTCTAGCGGGGGGGGCACAGATACGCAGTATTTT.

V is TRBV27 and J is TRBJ2-5, with D hard to call. The ends were cut back, 3 bases at V and 1 base at J, with 6 bases in the middle. Germline V gene data show CDR1 as MNHEY and CDR2 as SMNVEV (reference sequence). The CDR3 covers 13 residues. This chain's CDR3 is CASSLYSQETQYF. As DNA, the CDR3 is TGTGCCAGCAGTTTGTACAGCCAAGAGACCCAGTACTTC.

The chain links TRBV19 to TRBJ1-1; tentative D call: TRBD1 (6 bases). V lost 9 bases and J lost 3, with 11 bases in between. Germline CDR1 LNHDA, CDR2 SQIVND (reference sequence). This CDR3 is built from 12 residues. The CDR3 region is CASKAGDTEAFF. CDR3 nucleotide sequence: TGTGCCAGCAAGGCAGGGGACACTGAAGCTTTCTTT.

This clone ranks as medium-sized. The chain is built from TRBV11-2 and TRBJ2-7; no definite D call. The CDR3 loop spans 12 amino acids. CDR1 SGHAT and CDR2 FQNNGV come from the germline V gene. V was pared by 0 bases and J by 7 bases, with 7 bases between. The CDR3 region is CASSLDPREQYF. The CDR3 nucleotides are TGTGCCAGCAGCTTAGACCCCAGGGAGCAGTACTTC. Variable domain in full (rest from reference TRBV11-2 and TRBJ2-7): EAGVAQSPRYKIIEKRQSVAFWCNPISGHATLYWYQQILGQGPKLLIQFQNNGVVDDSQLPKDRFSAERLKGVDSTLKIQPAKLEDSAVYLCASSLDPREQYFGPGTRLTVT.

The gene calls are TRBV2 and TRBJ2-3; a weak D match, TRBD1 (5 bases). Trimming stripped 3 bases from V and 0 bases from J, with 10 bases between. The CDR3 spans 15 residues. CDR1 and CDR2 (germline): SNHLY, FYNNEI. CDR3 nucleotides: TGTGCCAGCAGTGACAGGGCTCCTAGCACAGATACGCAGTATTTT. As protein: CASSDRAPSTDTQYF. Together with reference TRBV2 and TRBJ2-3, the CDR3 gives the full variable domain: EPEVTQTPSHQVTQMGQEVILRCVPISNHLYFYWYRQILGQKVEFLVSFYNNEISEKSEIFDDQFSVERPDGSNFTLKIRSTKLEDSAMYFCASSDRAPSTDTQYFGPGTRLTVL.

This chain uses TRBV7-3 with TRBJ2-3, with unresolved D. The germline V gene encodes CDR1 SGHTA and CDR2 FQGTGA. This CDR3 has 14 amino acids. Trimming took 2 bases from V and 4 from J, leaving 10 bases between them. The CDR3 nucleotides are TGTGCCAGCAGCTTACGGGTTCAAGCAGATACGCAGTATTTT. Translation gives CASSLRVQADTQYF.

The chain carries TRBV28 and TRBJ1-1, with a possible D match to TRBD1 (6 bases). This CDR3 is built from 14 residues. The germline V gene has CDR1 MDHEN and CDR2 SYDVKM. The germline V and J ends were trimmed by 2 bases and 7 bases, with 14 bases remaining between them. The DNA of the CDR3 is TGTGCCAGCAGTTTAAAGGGAACAGGGAATGAAGCTTTCTTT. Its translation: CASSLKGTGNEAFF.

V is TRBV6-6 and J is TRBJ1-2; D is undetermined. CDR3 size: 15 residues. The germline gives CDR1 MNHNY, CDR2 SVGAGI (reference sequence). Trimming shortened V by 2 bases and J by 0 bases, and 10 bases separated the two germline ends. DNA of the CDR3: TGTGCCAGCAGTTACGCGGACTTCGCTAACTATGGCTACACCTTC. Its translation: CASSYADFANYGYTF.